This T cell receptor (beta chain) comes out of a study of radiotherapy plus CTLA-4 blockade in lung cancer (dated by TCRdb to the late 2010s). About the full investigation: Objective responses were observed in 15% to 20% of enrolled patients, and disease control was achieved in 25% to 35%. Study-wide conclusions, independent of this receptor: TCR clones derived from tumors expanded in peripheral blood after treatment with radiotherapy and ipilimumab. Increased serum interferon-beta after radiation, together with early dynamic changes in blood T cell clones, were reported to be the strongest predictors of response.

The germline V gene (reference sequence) provides CDR1 MNHNY and CDR2 SVGAGI. Including cysteine and phenylalanine, the CDR3 has 15 amino acids. The sequence is cut down to CDR3 DNA, 45 bases in frame from base 1. The V end loses 6 bases and the J end loses 3 bases, and a stretch of 14 bases separates them. Turning to this clone: The antigen it recognizes is unknown. No much larger clone exists at a distance of one base, and base qualities are not known.

Library construction relied on the immunoSEQ multiplex PCR assay. TCRdb carries this immuneACCESS record with in-frame sequences only. Its versions omit some clonotypes, under half of them owing to an unresolved V gene in the studies checked, with the rest unexplained. Across this sample there are more than 75,000 clones, with about four fifths seen only once. The top ten clonotypes cover roughly 2.8% of the sample. Focal radiation therapy combined with CTLA-4 blockade (ipilimumab) was tested in patients with chemo-refractory metastatic non-small-cell lung cancer. The chain is encoded by TRBV6-6 joined to TRBJ2-2; the D gene is unclear. Sample: peripheral blood, taken from a patient treated with radiotherapy plus ipilimumab. The origin of this receptor is a human donor with non-small cell lung cancer who had a partial response to radiotherapy plus ipilimumab. Some clones in this sample may be carry-over from other donors' samples. The bases read TGTGCCAGCAGCCAACCCGGCCGGGACACCGGGGAGCTGTTTTTT. The encoded protein is CASSQPGRDTGELFF.